A single sample gave rise to the 17 T cell receptor beta chains below, sequenced in a study of post-analysis software for immune sequencing data. The antigens for these receptors are not known. Unique molecular identifiers tagged the TCR beta cDNA libraries. TCRdb recomputed calls from the PCR reads with MiXCR, one row per CDR3 protein. The sample has about 570,000 distinct CDR3 sequences, roughly 34% seen once. Regarding the study as a whole: The study found TRBV5-6, TRBV5-1 and TRBV20-1 among five TRBV segments more frequent in patients than controls.

Source material: blood. The receptors were sampled from a girl under 18 with multiple sclerosis.

This chain connects TRBV7-9 to TRBJ2-3; 8 positions agree with TRBD2. V dropped 2 bases and J dropped 2; count of bases not matched to a gene: 15. There are 19 residues in the CDR3. Germline CDR1 SEHNR, CDR2 FQNEAQ (reference sequence). CDR3 nucleotide sequence: TGTGCCAGCAGCTTATGGGCCGGGAGGGGAACCCTAACCACAGATACGCAGTATTTT. It encodes CASSLWAGRGTLTTDTQYF.

This clonotype was observed a handful of times. V gene TRBV20-1 combines with J gene TRBJ1-6; 8 nucleotides match TRBD1. The J segment lost 14 bases and the V segment lost 3 bases, leaving 9 bases of the junction unmatched. The germline gives CDR1 DFQATT, CDR2 SNEGSKA (reference sequence). The CDR3 totals 13 residues. The CDR3 sequence: CSASLSDRGTLHF. DNA of the CDR3: TGCAGTGCTAGCCTCAGTGACAGGGGAACCCTCCACTTT.

This clonotype was seen a handful of times. The V and J genes are TRBV29-1 and TRBJ2-1; the match to TRBD1 covers 7 bases. The CDR3 runs 13 residues. The germline CDR1 and CDR2 sequences are SQVTM and ANQGSEA. Losses at the gene ends were 6 bases for V and 3 bases for J; bases not matched to a gene: 5. The CDR3 region has the DNA TGCAGCGTGGGGGACAGAAACTACAATGAGCAGTTCTTC. It is translated as CSVGDRNYNEQFF.

A few counts support this clonotype. The J gene is TRBJ2-3, the V gene TRBV6-6, with 8 bases that match TRBD2. The CDR3 spans 16 residues. Germline assignment: CDR1 MNHNY and CDR2 SVGAGI (reference sequence). V was pared by 4 bases and J by 1 base, with 7 bases of the junction left unmatched. The CDR3 is CASSLPLAGRTDTQYF. The CDR3 bases are TGTGCCAGCAGTTTGCCCTTAGCGGGACGCACAGATACGCAGTATTTT.

This clonotype was observed a few times. This chain connects TRBV3-1 to TRBJ2-7; no firm D call. Germline assignment: CDR1 LGHDT and CDR2 YNNKEL (reference sequence). This CDR3 has 12 residues. Trimming took 0 bases from V and 5 from J, leaving 5 bases between them. The CDR3, as DNA: TGTGCCAGCAGCCAAGACCTCGACGAGCAGTACTTC. Protein product: CASSQDLDEQYF.

On this clonotype itself: A read error may be the cause here, since a much bigger clone is one base away. The chain uses TRBV12-3 or TRBV12-4 and TRBJ2-1; D gene uncertain. The CDR3 has 13 amino acids. Trimming removed 7 bases at V and 7 bases at J, with 14 bases between. Written as DNA, the CDR3 is TGTGCCAGCAATTTGGTATGGGAAAATGAGCAGTTCTTC. This gives the protein CASNLVWENEQFF.

The rearrangement uses TRBV5-5 and TRBJ1-2; weak D call: TRBD1 (5 bases). CDR3 length equals 12 residues. The V and J ends lost 3 bases and 7 bases respectively, with 10 bases between them. CDR1 is SGHKS, CDR2 YYEKEE, per germline (reference sequence). The chain's CDR3 is CASSSGTGGYTF. The CDR3 DNA reads as TGTGCCAGCAGCTCGGGGACGGGTGGCTACACCTTC.

This clonotype was found a few times. This chain links TRBV14 with TRBJ2-7, with D perhaps assigned TRBD1 or TRBD2 (6 bases each). Trimming cost V 6 bases and J 0 bases, with 21 bases left between them. Germline-derived CDR1 and CDR2 are SGHDN and FVKESK. CDR3 length: 17 amino acids. Here the CDR3 DNA reads TGTGCCAGCAGTCAACAAGGTTGGGGGGCCGTCTCCTACGAGCAGTACTTC. Encoded protein: CASSQQGWGAVSYEQYF.

This CDR3 reads CASWGTGVEQFF. CDR3 sequence (DNA): TGTGCCAGCTGGGGGACAGGGGTAGAGCAGTTCTTC. The V and J genes are TRBV6-1 and TRBJ2-1; 10 bases map to TRBD1. Germline V gives CDR1 MNHNS, CDR2 SASEGT. The ends lost 8 bases at V and 10 bases at J; junction bases unmatched: 5. This CDR3 comprises 12 residues.

V and J are TRBV4-1 and TRBJ1-5; a possible D gene is TRBD1 (5 bases). This CDR3 is 15 amino acids long. Germline V gene sequence: CDR1 MGHRA, CDR2 YSYEKL. V lost 2 bases and J 3 bases, leaving 11 bases between the germline ends. CDR3 sequence (DNA): TGCGCCAGCAGCCAACCCGGGGCTCACAATCAGCCCCAGCATTTT. It is translated as CASSQPGAHNQPQHF.

This sequence joins TRBV4-2 and TRBJ1-5, with TRBD1 as a possible D gene (5 bases). This CDR3 comprises 15 residues. The V and J ends lost 6 bases and 7 bases respectively, with 19 bases between them. Germline V CDR1 and CDR2: LGHNA, YNFKEQ. This chain's CDR3 is CASSRTGTSGQPQHF. CDR3 nucleotides: TGTGCCAGCAGTCGCACCGGGACCAGCGGGCAGCCCCAGCATTTT.

The rearrangement uses TRBV29-1 and TRBJ2-3; TRBD1 matches at 7 bases. Trimming cost V 4 bases and J 6 bases; bases outside gene matches: 7. Germline CDR1 reads SQVTM; CDR2 reads ANQGSEA. This CDR3 has 13 amino acids. This chain's CDR3 is CSVVEGAGDTQYF. CDR3 DNA: TGCAGCGTTGTAGAGGGGGCAGGGGATACGCAGTATTTT.

The sample holds many counts of this clonotype. The chain uses TRBV18 and TRBJ2-7, with a weak D call TRBD2 (5 bases). Germline CDR1 and CDR2: KGHSH and LQKENI. V was cut by 3 bases and J by 3 bases, with 15 bases left in between. The CDR3 is made up of 15 amino acids. CDR3 in DNA: TGTGCCAGCTCACCGAAAGACCGGGCGGGCTACGAGCAGTACTTC. Protein: CASSPKDRAGYEQYF.

V and J are TRBV10-3 and TRBJ2-3, with D perhaps matching TRBD1 (5 bases). The germline V gene encodes CDR1 ENHRY and CDR2 SYGVKD. The CDR3 runs 14 residues. V was pared by 7 bases and J by 1 base, with 12 bases between. The CDR3 nucleotides read TGTGCCATCAAAAGAACAGGAGGCACAGATACGCAGTATTTT. Translated, it gives CAIKRTGGTDTQYF.

The J gene is TRBJ1-1, the V gene TRBV6-6; no clear D gene. V lost 5 bases and J 11 bases, leaving 21 bases between the germline ends. CDR1 and CDR2 (germline): MNHNY, SVGAGI (reference sequence). There are 14 residues in the CDR3. CDR3 residues: CASSPLSPAAGAFF. The CDR3 region has the DNA TGTGCCAGCAGTCCACTTAGTCCAGCCGCGGGGGCTTTCTTT.

This chain links TRBV12-3 or TRBV12-4 with TRBJ1-1; D is undetermined. V was cut by 6 bases and J by 4 bases, with 12 bases left in between. The CDR3 covers 13 residues. The DNA for the CDR3 is TGTGCCAGCAGACCCGGACGGCCCACTGAAGCTTTCTTT. Amino acid sequence: CASRPGRPTEAFF.

The chain is built from TRBV5-1 and TRBJ1-4; 7 nucleotides match TRBD1. CDR1 and CDR2 from the germline V gene are SGHRS and YFSETQ. J was trimmed by 6 bases and V by 8 bases; bases with no gene match: 16. CDR3 size: 16 residues. The CDR3 spells CARNFDRAQKDEKLFF. Written as DNA, the CDR3 is TGCGCCAGAAACTTTGACAGGGCGCAAAAGGATGAAAAACTGTTTTTT.